This TCR beta chain was sequenced for a study of T cell repertoires in cytomegalovirus infection. Study in general: It was recently identified HLA-C-restricted and well-studied HLA-B-restricted CMV epitopes that the study used. Public TCR beta signatures were indicative of both CMV infection and a matching HLA type.

TCRdb analysed the reads with MiXCR anew, one entry per CDR3 protein. The table includes about 220,000 distinct CDR3 sequences, roughly 34% detected once. In regard to this clonotype: What it binds is unknown. The junction departs from the called germline gene at one end, perhaps through a read error.

The starting material was CD8+ T cells from cultured PBMCs, obtained from culture after CMV antigen stimulation. The source of this sequence is a human donor in good health (CMV status not recorded). Some clones in this sample may be carry-over from other donors' samples.

CDR3 residues: CASRDLVSGEMFF. Written as DNA, the CDR3 is TGTGCCAGCAGGGACCTCGTGTCCGGGGAGATGTTTTTT. The gene calls are TRBV6-1 and TRBJ2-2; D is possibly TRBD2 (5 bases). The length of the CDR3 is 13 residues. Looked up from germline, CDR1 is MNHNS and CDR2 is SASEGT.